The 7 T cell receptor beta chains listed next were all sequenced from one sample in a study of cytomegalovirus exposure and HLA in healthy donors. The PCR made use of 60 Vbeta and 13 Jbeta primers. This table comes from immunoSEQ multiplex PCR, and its TCRdb copy is limited to in-frame clones, with some not included. The data contain roughly 150,000 clones, approximately 83% of them singletons. The sequencing input was PBMCs. These receptors were taken from a middle-aged woman in good health and CMV-seronegative.

This chain links TRBV29-1 with TRBJ1-1, with D possibly matching TRBD1 (6 bases). With 4 bases removed from V and 0 bases from J, the gap between germline ends came to 9 bases. The CDR3 runs 13 residues. Per germline, CDR1 SQVTM and CDR2 ANQGSEA. CDR3 DNA: TGCAGCGTTGCCGGACAGATGAACACTGAAGCTTTCTTT. As protein: CSVAGQMNTEAFF.

The chain combines TRBV6-1 with TRBJ2-4; weak D call: TRBD1 (5 bases). V gave up 1 base and J gave up 7 bases, with 11 bases separating them. CDR1 and CDR2 from the germline V gene are MNHNS and SASEGT. The CDR3 runs to 14 residues. The CDR3 sequence: CASSEVWGLNIQYF. The CDR3 DNA is TGTGCCAGCAGTGAAGTGTGGGGCTTGAACATTCAGTACTTC.

This sequence joins TRBV6-1 and TRBJ1-4, with 8 bases aligning to TRBD1. The germline gives CDR1 MNHNS, CDR2 SASEGT. The CDR3 extends over 20 amino acids. J lost 3 bases, V lost 0 bases, and 15 bases had no gene match. The CDR3 here is CASSEAKADRESLANEKLFF. The DNA for the CDR3 is TGTGCCAGCAGTGAAGCCAAAGCGGACAGGGAGTCTCTGGCTAATGAAAAACTGTTTTTT.

The genes are TRBV5-5 and TRBJ1-2, with 8 bases matching TRBD1. The CDR3 has 14 amino acids. Germline V gene lookup returns CDR1 SGHKS and CDR2 YYEKEE (reference sequence). V lost 2 bases, J lost 4 bases, and 4 bases stayed unmatched. The CDR3 sequence: CASSFPGGFYGYTF. The CDR3 nucleotides are TGTGCCAGCAGCTTTCCAGGGGGCTTCTATGGCTACACCTTC.

J is TRBJ1-4 and V is TRBV4-1, with D possibly matching TRBD1 (6 bases). CDR3 size: 16 residues. Deletions cut 4 bases from V and 7 bases from J, with 19 bases between. Germline CDR1 MGHRA, CDR2 YSYEKL. CDR3: CASSLIYRGAGEKLFF. CDR3 nucleotides: TGCGCCAGCAGCCTCATATATCGGGGGGCCGGTGAAAAACTGTTTTTT.

The gene calls are TRBV5-4 and TRBJ1-5, with D perhaps matching TRBD1 (6 bases). Germline CDR1 reads SGHNT; CDR2 reads YYREEE (reference sequence). The CDR3 contains 15 residues. The V end lost 4 bases, the J end lost 1 base, and 12 bases lay between the germline ends. DNA for the CDR3: TGTGCCAGCAGCATCATGGGGGCAAGCAATCAGCCCCAGCATTTT. It encodes CASSIMGASNQPQHF.

The chain links TRBV4-2 to TRBJ2-3; possible D gene TRBD1, 6 bases. The V gene's germline CDR1 is LGHNA and CDR2 YNFKEQ. V was clipped by 1 base and J by 6 bases, with 17 bases between them. The length of the CDR3 is 16 residues. The CDR3 protein is CASSQAGAPSTDTQYF. The CDR3 DNA follows: TGTGCCAGCAGCCAAGCAGGGGCCCCATCAACCGATACGCAGTATTTT.